Presented here are 22 T cell receptor beta chains from one specimen sequenced in a study of shared clonotypes between healthy human individuals. Positively selected for CCR7, the CD45RO-negative cells used as naive CD8 cells excluded terminally differentiated effector memory CD45RA+ cells. Generated by immunoSEQ multiplex PCR, the TCRdb table keeps only in-frame clones and is missing some. The table shows about 1,800,000 clones, with approximately 94% occurring only once. Sequenced input: naive CD8+ T cells sorted from blood. The receptors come from a man aged 18 to 30 in good health.

CDR3 sequence reads: CASMPAGPDGSGNTIYF. CDR3 DNA: TGTGCCAGCATGCCCGCCGGACCCGACGGCTCTGGAAACACCATATATTTT. The chain is built from TRBV13 and TRBJ1-3; D is unresolved. V was cut by 7 bases and J by 0 bases, with 19 bases left in between. Germline values: CDR1 PRHDT, CDR2 FYEKMQ (reference sequence). This CDR3 region has 17 residues.

The rearrangement links TRBV7-2 to TRBJ2-7; D is unresolved. With 3 bases removed from V and 4 bases from J, the gap between germline ends came to 13 bases. The V gene's germline CDR1 is SGHTA and CDR2 FQGNSA. The CDR3 extends over 14 amino acids. This CDR3 is CASSFLSLSYEQYF. The DNA for the CDR3 is TGTGCCAGCAGCTTCTTGTCCCTGTCGTACGAGCAGTACTTC.

V gene TRBV6-5 combines with J gene TRBJ1-5; tentatively, D is TRBD1 (5 bases). Germline V gene sequence: CDR1 MNHEY, CDR2 SVGAGI. The germline V and J ends were trimmed by 5 bases and 4 bases, with 12 bases remaining between them. The CDR3 consists of 14 residues. For the CDR3, the DNA is TGTGCCAGCAGTCCGGGACTTGGGAATCAGCCCCAGCATTTT. This encodes CASSPGLGNQPQHF.

J is TRBJ2-2 and V is TRBV5-1; TRBD1 aligns across 10 bases. Germline CDR1 and CDR2: SGHRS and YFSETQ. There are 14 residues in the CDR3. V trimming: 3 bases; J trimming: 7 bases; junction bases outside the gene matches: 3. The CDR3 is CASSSTGGGGELFF. The CDR3 coding sequence is TGCGCCAGCAGCTCGACAGGGGGCGGCGGGGAGCTGTTTTTT.

V and J are TRBV13 and TRBJ2-5; TRBD2 aligns across 8 bases. The junction had 15 bases not matched to a gene; V was cut back by 1 base and J by 5 bases. The germline V gene encodes CDR1 PRHDT and CDR2 FYEKMQ (reference sequence). The CDR3 loop spans 18 amino acids. The CDR3 reads CASSLAPATGGPGETQYF. The CDR3 DNA is TGTGCCAGCAGCTTAGCTCCCGCGACGGGGGGGCCAGGGGAGACCCAGTACTTC.

This chain joins TRBV6-1 and TRBJ1-1, with D perhaps TRBD1 (5 bases). This CDR3 has 13 residues. Germline lookup yields CDR1 MNHNS and CDR2 SASEGT. Trimming took off 2 bases at V and 4 bases at J, with 8 bases between the two ends. The CDR3 nucleotides are TGTGCCAGCAGTGAAACGGGGCCCACTGAAGCTTTCTTT. This codes for CASSETGPTEAFF.

This chain joins TRBV30 and TRBJ1-1; D is possibly TRBD1 (6 bases). V lost 0 bases and J 0 bases, leaving 11 bases between the germline ends. This CDR3 has 15 amino acids. CDR1 and CDR2 from the germline V gene are GTSNPN and SVGIG (reference sequence). The CDR3 sequence: CAWSVIGGMNTEAFF. The CDR3 DNA follows: TGTGCCTGGAGTGTAATAGGGGGGATGAACACTGAAGCTTTCTTT.

This rearrangement joins TRBV6-5 to TRBJ1-2; D ambiguous. Looked up from germline, CDR1 is MNHEY and CDR2 is SVGAGI. V was trimmed by 0 bases and J by 0 bases, leaving 11 bases between them. This CDR3 comprises 16 residues. CDR3 sequence: CASSYSPVVSNYGYTF. Written as DNA, the CDR3 is TGTGCCAGCAGTTACTCCCCTGTTGTCTCTAACTATGGCTACACCTTC.

The chain recombines TRBV5-1 with TRBJ2-5; the match to TRBD1 covers 7 bases. This CDR3 has 15 amino acids. The V gene end was trimmed by 2 bases and the J gene end by 1 base; junction bases not matched to a gene: 5. CDR1 and CDR2 from the germline V gene are SGHRS and YFSETQ. CDR3 coding DNA: TGCGCCAGCAGCTTTATGGGACAGCCCCAAGAGACCCAGTACTTC. This codes for CASSFMGQPQETQYF.

The DNA for the CDR3 is TGTGCCAGCAGTCGGATAGCGGTCTACAATGAGCAGTTCTTC. Protein: CASSRIAVYNEQFF. The rearrangement joins TRBV27 to TRBJ2-1; TRBD2 might be the D (6 bases). Germline values: CDR1 MNHEY, CDR2 SMNVEV (reference sequence). V was clipped by 5 bases and J by 3 bases, with 11 bases between them. The CDR3 sequence is 14 residues long.

The gene calls are TRBV9 and TRBJ2-7; a possible D gene is TRBD2 (6 bases). With 7 bases removed from V and 2 bases from J, the gap between germline ends came to 19 bases. This CDR3 is built from 15 residues. Germline-derived CDR1 and CDR2 are SGDLS and YYNGEE. The CDR3 loop is CASARGEASTYEQYF. The CDR3 bases are TGTGCCAGCGCCAGAGGGGAGGCCTCTACCTACGAGCAGTACTTC.

This clone was found once. The V call is TRBV5-1, the J call TRBJ2-3; D is unclear. CDR3 size: 14 residues. The germline V gene encodes CDR1 SGHRS and CDR2 YFSETQ. V lost 6 bases and J lost 2, with 13 bases in between. The CDR3 sequence is CASMGESYTDTQYF. The CDR3 DNA reads as TGCGCCAGCATGGGTGAATCCTACACAGATACGCAGTATTTT.

Remarks on this clone: Other nucleotide sequences from this sample produce the same CDR3. CDR3 nucleotides: TGTGCCAGCCCCACGGGGGGAGGCACCGGGGAGCTGTTTTTT. It yields the protein CASPTGGGTGELFF. This chain connects TRBV11-2 to TRBJ2-2; 7 bases are a match to TRBD2. The CDR3 has 14 residues. CDR1 and CDR2 from the germline V gene are SGHAT and FQNNGV. V gave up 8 bases and J gave up 4 bases; unmatched junction bases: 7.

This sequence joins TRBV6-1 and TRBJ2-3, with 9 nucleotides matching TRBD1. This CDR3 has 15 amino acids. CDR1 and CDR2 from the germline V gene are MNHNS and SASEGT. Trimming at V came to 6 bases and at J to 2 bases, leaving 6 bases not matched to a gene. CDR3 DNA sequence: TGTGCCAGCAGAATGGGACAGGGAAACACAGATACGCAGTATTTT. Translated: CASRMGQGNTDTQYF.

The chain carries TRBV6-5 and TRBJ2-5; maybe TRBD2 (7 bases). TRBJ2-7 explains the end of the DNA better; the J call may be wrong. The CDR3 is made up of 14 amino acids. Germline V gene lookup returns CDR1 MNHEY and CDR2 SVGAGI. CDR3 sequence reads: CASSYRGANYEQYF. CDR3 coding DNA: TGTGCCAGCAGTTACCGGGGGGCTAACTACGAGCAGTACTTC.

The genes are TRBV11-2 and TRBJ2-7; TRBD2 aligns across 8 bases. The CDR3 is made up of 18 amino acids. Looked up from germline, CDR1 is SGHAT and CDR2 is FQNNGV. With 4 bases clipped from V and 4 bases from J, the junction kept 18 bases outside the gene matches. CDR3 region: CASSSDGPVLASGYEQYF. CDR3 nucleotide sequence: TGTGCCAGCAGCTCAGACGGGCCCGTGTTGGCTAGCGGGTACGAGCAGTACTTC.

The chain combines TRBV5-6 with TRBJ2-1; D unresolved. This CDR3 contains 12 residues. V was pared by 6 bases and J by 6 bases, with 10 bases between. The germline gives CDR1 SGHDT, CDR2 YYEEEE. CDR3 protein: CASTVGINEQFF. The CDR3 DNA reads as TGTGCCAGCACCGTAGGGATCAATGAGCAGTTCTTC.

V and J are TRBV9 and TRBJ1-3; D not certain. The CDR3 has 14 residues. V was shortened by 1 base and J by 3 bases, with 8 bases between the two germline ends. In germline, CDR1 is SGDLS, CDR2 YYNGEE. This chain's CDR3 is CASSVLADGNTIYF. The DNA of the CDR3 is TGTGCCAGCAGCGTACTAGCAGATGGAAACACCATATATTTT.

The rearrangement joins TRBV4-1 to TRBJ1-4; D is perhaps TRBD1 (6 bases). Germline V gene data show CDR1 as MGHRA and CDR2 as YSYEKL. CDR3 size: 16 residues. Trimming removed 0 bases from V and 4 bases from J, with 12 bases in between. As DNA, the CDR3 is TGCGCCAGCAGCCAAGATTATACAGGGCTTAATGAAAAACTGTTTTTT. It specifies CASSQDYTGLNEKLFF.

The rearrangement uses TRBV7-8 and TRBJ2-1; 10 bases are a match to TRBD2. Trimming cost V 5 bases and J 8 bases; bases outside gene matches: 9. The CDR3 consists of 15 residues. In germline, CDR1 is SGHVS, CDR2 FQNEAQ. The CDR3 sequence is CASSQGSGGLDEQFF. CDR3 bases: TGTGCCAGCAGCCAAGGTAGCGGGGGGCTGGATGAGCAGTTCTTC. The whole variable domain, remainder taken from reference TRBV7-8 and TRBJ2-1, is GAGVSQSPRYKVAKRGQDVALRCDPISGHVSLFWYQQALGQGPEFLTYFQNEAQLDKSGLPSDRFFAERPEGSVSTLKIQRTQQEDSAVYLCASSQGSGGLDEQFFGPGTRLTVL.

J is TRBJ2-1 and V is TRBV7-9; 9 bases align to TRBD1. This CDR3 has 16 amino acids. J was trimmed by 1 base and V by 4 bases; bases with no gene match: 5. Germline-derived CDR1 and CDR2 are SEHNR and FQNEAQ (reference sequence). CDR3 in DNA: TGTGCCAGCAGCTCCGGGACAGGGCAATCCTACAATGAGCAGTTCTTC. As protein: CASSSGTGQSYNEQFF.

V is TRBV6-5 and J is TRBJ1-1; D not resolved. V was pared by 2 bases and J by 7 bases, with 5 bases between. CDR1 is MNHEY and CDR2 is SVGAGI in the germline V gene. CDR3 length: 11 residues. The CDR3 reads CASSYRLEAFF. The CDR3 DNA reads TGTGCCAGCAGTTACCGGCTTGAAGCTTTCTTT.